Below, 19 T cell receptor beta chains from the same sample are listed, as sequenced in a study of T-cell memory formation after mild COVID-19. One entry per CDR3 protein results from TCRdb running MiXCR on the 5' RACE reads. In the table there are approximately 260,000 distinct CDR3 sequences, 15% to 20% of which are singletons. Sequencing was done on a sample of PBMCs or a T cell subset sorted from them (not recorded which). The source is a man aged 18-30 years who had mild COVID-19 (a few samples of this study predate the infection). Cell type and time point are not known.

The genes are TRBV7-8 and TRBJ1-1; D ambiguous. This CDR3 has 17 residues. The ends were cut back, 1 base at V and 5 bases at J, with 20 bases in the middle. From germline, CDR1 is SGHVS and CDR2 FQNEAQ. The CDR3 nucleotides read TGTGCCAGCAGCTTAGTTTTGGGCGGACGGGTTTTTACTGAAGCTTTCTTT. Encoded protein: CASSLVLGGRVFTEAFF.

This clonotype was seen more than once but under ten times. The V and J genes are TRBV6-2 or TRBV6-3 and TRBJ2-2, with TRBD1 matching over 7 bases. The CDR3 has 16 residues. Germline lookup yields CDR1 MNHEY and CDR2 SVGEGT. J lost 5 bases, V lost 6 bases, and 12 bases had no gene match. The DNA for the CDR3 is TGTGCCAGCAGCTCGAACCCAGGGGGATTTACCGGGGAGCTGTTTTTT. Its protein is CASSSNPGGFTGELFF.

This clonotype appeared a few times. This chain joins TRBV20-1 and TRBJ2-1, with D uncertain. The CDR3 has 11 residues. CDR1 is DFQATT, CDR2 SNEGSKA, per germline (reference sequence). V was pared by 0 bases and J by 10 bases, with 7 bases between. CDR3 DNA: TGCAGTGCTAGAGAGGGTTGGGAGCAGTTCTTC. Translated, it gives CSAREGWEQFF.

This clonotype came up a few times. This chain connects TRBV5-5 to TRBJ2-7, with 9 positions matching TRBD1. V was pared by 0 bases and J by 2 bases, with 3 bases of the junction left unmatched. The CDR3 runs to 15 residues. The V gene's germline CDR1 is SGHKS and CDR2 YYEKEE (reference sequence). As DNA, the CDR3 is TGTGCCAGCAGCTTGGCCGGGACAGGGACCTACGAGCAGTACTTC. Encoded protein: CASSLAGTGTYEQYF.

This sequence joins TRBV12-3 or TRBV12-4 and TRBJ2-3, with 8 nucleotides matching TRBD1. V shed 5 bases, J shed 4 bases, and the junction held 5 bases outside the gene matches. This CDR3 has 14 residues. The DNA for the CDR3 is TGTGCCAGCAGTCCGGGGACAGGCCCAGATACGCAGTATTTT. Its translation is CASSPGTGPDTQYF.

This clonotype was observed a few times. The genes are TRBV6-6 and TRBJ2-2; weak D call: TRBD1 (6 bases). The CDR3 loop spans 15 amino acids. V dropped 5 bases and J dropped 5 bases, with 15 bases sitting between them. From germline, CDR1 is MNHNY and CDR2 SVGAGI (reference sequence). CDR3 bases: TGTGCCAGCAGTCCCCGCAGGGGTACTACCGGGGAGCTGTTTTTT. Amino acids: CASSPRRGTTGELFF.

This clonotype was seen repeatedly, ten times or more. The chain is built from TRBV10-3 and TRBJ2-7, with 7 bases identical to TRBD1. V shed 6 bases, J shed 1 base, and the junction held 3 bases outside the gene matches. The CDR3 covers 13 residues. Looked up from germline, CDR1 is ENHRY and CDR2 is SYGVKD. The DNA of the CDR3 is TGTGCCATCAGGGGGGACAGTTCCTACGAGCAGTACGTC. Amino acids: CAIRGDSSYEQYV.

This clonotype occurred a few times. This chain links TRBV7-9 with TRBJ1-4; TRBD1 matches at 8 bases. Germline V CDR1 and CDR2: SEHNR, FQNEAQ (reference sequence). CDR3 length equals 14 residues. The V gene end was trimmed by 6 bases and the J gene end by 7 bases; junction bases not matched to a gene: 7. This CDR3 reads CASSRDRRGEKLFF. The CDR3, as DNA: TGTGCCAGCAGTCGGGACAGGCGAGGTGAAAAACTGTTTTTT.

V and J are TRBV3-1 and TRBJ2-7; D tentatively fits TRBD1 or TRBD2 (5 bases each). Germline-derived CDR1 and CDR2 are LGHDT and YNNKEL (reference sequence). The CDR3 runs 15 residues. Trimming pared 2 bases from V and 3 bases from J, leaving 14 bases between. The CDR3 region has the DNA TGTGCCAGCAGCCAATCACGACGGGACCACTACGAGCAGTACGTC. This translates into CASSQSRRDHYEQYV.

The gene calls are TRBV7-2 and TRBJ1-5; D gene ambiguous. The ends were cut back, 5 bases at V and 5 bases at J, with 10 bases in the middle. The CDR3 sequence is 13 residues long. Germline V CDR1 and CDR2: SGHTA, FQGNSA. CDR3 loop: CASSLGHDQPQHF. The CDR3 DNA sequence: TGTGCCAGCAGCCTGGGCCACGATCAGCCCCAGCATTTT.

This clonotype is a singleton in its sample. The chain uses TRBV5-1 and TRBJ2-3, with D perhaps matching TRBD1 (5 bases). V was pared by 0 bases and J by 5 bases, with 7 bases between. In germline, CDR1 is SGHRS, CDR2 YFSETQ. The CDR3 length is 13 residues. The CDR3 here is CASSLDQGDTQYF. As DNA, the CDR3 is TGCGCCAGCAGCTTGGACCAGGGAGATACGCAGTATTTT. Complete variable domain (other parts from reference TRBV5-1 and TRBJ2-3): KAGVTQTPRYLIKTRGQQVTLSCSPISGHRSVSWYQQTPGQGLQFLFEYFSETQRNKGNFPGRFSGRQFSNSRSEMNVSTLELGDSALYLCASSLDQGDTQYFGPGTRLTVL.

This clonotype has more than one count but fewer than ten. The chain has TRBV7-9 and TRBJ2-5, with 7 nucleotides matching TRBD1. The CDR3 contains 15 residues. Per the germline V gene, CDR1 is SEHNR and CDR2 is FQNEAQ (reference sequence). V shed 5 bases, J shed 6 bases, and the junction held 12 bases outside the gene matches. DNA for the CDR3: TGTGCCAGCAGCCCGAGACAGGGCCTATTCAAGACCCAGTACTTC. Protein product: CASSPRQGLFKTQYF.

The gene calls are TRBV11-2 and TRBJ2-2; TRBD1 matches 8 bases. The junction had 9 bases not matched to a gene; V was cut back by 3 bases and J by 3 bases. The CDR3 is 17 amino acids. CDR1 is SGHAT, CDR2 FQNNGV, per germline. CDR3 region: CASSFFVGQGDTGELFF. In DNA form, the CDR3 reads TGTGCCAGCAGCTTTTTTGTAGGACAGGGAGACACCGGGGAGCTGTTTTTT.

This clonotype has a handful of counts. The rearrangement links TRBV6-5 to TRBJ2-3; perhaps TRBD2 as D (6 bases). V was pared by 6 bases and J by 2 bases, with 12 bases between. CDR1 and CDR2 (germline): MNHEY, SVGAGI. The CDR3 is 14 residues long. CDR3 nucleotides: TGTGCCAGCAGGGCTAGCGACGACACAGATACGCAGTATTTT. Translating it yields CASRASDDTDTQYF.

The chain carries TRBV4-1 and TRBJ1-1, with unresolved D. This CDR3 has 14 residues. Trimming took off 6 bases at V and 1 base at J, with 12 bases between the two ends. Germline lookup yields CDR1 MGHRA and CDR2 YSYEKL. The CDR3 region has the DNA TGCGCCAGCAGGGGCCCGCTTCGGAACACTGAAGCTTTCTTT. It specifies CASRGPLRNTEAFF.

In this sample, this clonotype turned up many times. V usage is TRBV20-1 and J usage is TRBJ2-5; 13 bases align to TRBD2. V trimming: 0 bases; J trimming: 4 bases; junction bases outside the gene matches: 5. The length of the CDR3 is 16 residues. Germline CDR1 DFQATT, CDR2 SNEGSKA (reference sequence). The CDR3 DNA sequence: TGCAGTGCTAGAGATTGGACTAGCGGGGGAGGAGAGACCCAGTACTTC. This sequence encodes CSARDWTSGGGETQYF.

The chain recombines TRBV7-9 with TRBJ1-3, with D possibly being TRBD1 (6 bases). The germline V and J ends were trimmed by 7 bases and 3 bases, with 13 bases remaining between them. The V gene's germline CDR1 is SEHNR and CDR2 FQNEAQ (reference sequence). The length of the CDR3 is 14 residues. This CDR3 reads CASKPTGYGNTIYF. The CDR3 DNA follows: TGTGCCAGCAAACCCACAGGGTATGGAAACACCATATATTTT.

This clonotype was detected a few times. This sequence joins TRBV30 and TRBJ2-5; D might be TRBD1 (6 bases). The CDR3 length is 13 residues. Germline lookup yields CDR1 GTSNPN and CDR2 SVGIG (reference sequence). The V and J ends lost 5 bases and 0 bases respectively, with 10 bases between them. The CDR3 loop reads CAWVGDNQETQYF. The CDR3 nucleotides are TGTGCCTGGGTTGGGGACAACCAAGAGACCCAGTACTTC.

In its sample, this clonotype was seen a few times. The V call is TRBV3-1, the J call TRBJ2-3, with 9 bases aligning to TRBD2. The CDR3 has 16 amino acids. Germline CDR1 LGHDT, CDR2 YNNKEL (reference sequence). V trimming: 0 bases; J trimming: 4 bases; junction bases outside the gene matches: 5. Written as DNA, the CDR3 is TGTGCCAGCAGCCAAGAAAGAGCGGGGGGTGCAGATACGCAGTATTTT. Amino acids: CASSQERAGGADTQYF.